One sample yielded the 13 T cell receptor beta chains listed below, sequenced in a study of beta chain bispecific antibodies for T cell cancers. Points from the study as a whole: Most targeted TRBV signal came from the leukemia cell line cells, not normal T cells.

Expansion lasted two to four days, with either anti-CD3 antibody OKT3 or CD3/CD28 beads. What these receptors recognize is not known. TCRdb fed the 5' RACE reads into MiXCR, producing one record per CDR3 protein. The sample consists of about 18,000 distinct CDR3 sequences, 2.1% of them appearing once. Specimen: healthy donor T cells cultured with leukemia cells. These receptors all come from a human donor in good health. Some clones in this sample may be carry-over from other donors' samples.

At least ten counts were recorded for this clonotype. The chain is built from TRBV7-9 and TRBJ1-1; a weak D match, TRBD1 (6 bases). The CDR3 contains 14 residues. The V and J ends lost 5 bases and 3 bases respectively, with 13 bases between them. The germline gives CDR1 SEHNR, CDR2 FQNEAQ (reference sequence). The CDR3 protein is CASSVWGADTEAFF. The CDR3 DNA sequence: TGTGCCAGCAGCGTGTGGGGGGCAGACACTGAAGCTTTCTTT. Looking up the rest from reference TRBV7-9 and TRBJ1-1 gives the full variable domain: DTGVSQNPRHKITKRGQNVTFRCDPISEHNRLYWYRQTLGQGPEFLTYFQNEAQLEKSRLLSDRFSAERPKGSFSTLEIQRTEQGDSAMYLCASSVWGADTEAFFGQGTRLTVV.

Many counts were recorded for this clonotype. The chain links TRBV28 to TRBJ2-7; D uncertain. Germline CDR1 and CDR2: MDHEN and SYDVKM. This CDR3 is 18 amino acids long. V lost 5 bases and J 0 bases, leaving 23 bases between the germline ends. This CDR3 is CASSPLSAHLTGSYEQYF. CDR3 sequence (DNA): TGTGCCAGCAGTCCTCTGTCGGCCCATTTAACGGGCTCCTACGAGCAGTACTTC.

In its sample, this clonotype was seen many times. The rearrangement joins TRBV6-5 to TRBJ1-2, with D possibly matching TRBD1 (6 bases). The ends were cut back, 6 bases at V and 8 bases at J, with 19 bases in the middle. From germline, CDR1 is MNHEY and CDR2 SVGAGI. This CDR3 comprises 14 residues. The DNA of the CDR3 is TGTGCCAGCAGCATGGAGGGGGGGTCTGGCGGCTACACCTTC. It specifies CASSMEGGSGGYTF.

By proportion, this clonotype is medium-sized. The J gene is TRBJ1-2, the V gene TRBV19; D is perhaps TRBD1 (6 bases). V was shortened by 6 bases and J by 6 bases, with 11 bases between the two germline ends. CDR3 length equals 12 residues. Germline CDR1 reads LNHDA; CDR2 reads SQIVND (reference sequence). This CDR3 is CASRGQFHGYTF. The CDR3 DNA reads TGTGCCAGTAGAGGACAGTTCCATGGCTACACCTTC.

This clonotype was seen ten or more times. The chain combines TRBV3-1 with TRBJ2-3; no reliable D call. Germline assignment: CDR1 LGHDT and CDR2 YNNKEL (reference sequence). The V end lost 3 bases, the J end lost 2 bases, and 6 bases lay between the germline ends. The CDR3 is 13 amino acids. CDR3 sequence reads: CASSHIDTDTQYF. Written as DNA, the CDR3 is TGTGCCAGCAGCCACATAGACACAGATACGCAGTATTTT.

This clonotype has ten or more counts. The chain links TRBV28 to TRBJ2-4; D gene ambiguous. Germline CDR1 MDHEN, CDR2 SYDVKM. Trimming took 7 bases from V and 0 from J, leaving 10 bases between them. The CDR3 runs to 14 residues. The CDR3 loop is CASTPRLAKNIQYF. Here the CDR3 DNA reads TGTGCCAGCACCCCGAGATTAGCCAAAAACATTCAGTACTTC.

This clonotype was seen ten or more times. The CDR3 bases are TGTGCCAGCAGTTTATTTTTCCGCGGGACGAATGAGCAGTTCTTC. This gives the protein CASSLFFRGTNEQFF. The V call is TRBV28, the J call TRBJ2-1; weak D call: TRBD2 (6 bases). This CDR3 is built from 15 residues. V lost 1 base and J 7 bases, leaving 14 bases between the germline ends. Germline V gene lookup returns CDR1 MDHEN and CDR2 SYDVKM.

This clonotype was observed many times. This rearrangement joins TRBV30 to TRBJ2-3; 9 bases are shared with TRBD2. V dropped 3 bases and J dropped 1; count of bases not matched to a gene: 2. The CDR3 has 14 amino acids. Germline V CDR1 and CDR2: GTSNPN, SVGIG (reference sequence). The CDR3 DNA follows: TGTGCCTGGAGCCGACTAGCGGGCACAGATACGCAGTATTTT. This translates into CAWSRLAGTDTQYF.

This clonotype was seen at least ten times. The V call is TRBV27, the J call TRBJ1-1, with D unresolved. The CDR3 consists of 16 residues. CDR1 is MNHEY, CDR2 SMNVEV, per germline (reference sequence). V was cut by 0 bases and J by 1 base, with 12 bases left in between. The CDR3 coding sequence is TGTGCCAGCAGTTTATCGCCGCCCCGGGGGAACACTGAAGCTTTCTTT. Protein sequence: CASSLSPPRGNTEAFF.

This clonotype showed up many times. The genes are TRBV18 and TRBJ2-1; D remains unclear. Trimming took 1 base from V and 3 from J, leaving 4 bases between them. The CDR3 contains 13 residues. Germline values: CDR1 KGHSH, CDR2 LQKENI. The CDR3: CASSPRDYNEQFF. The CDR3 DNA reads as TGTGCCAGCTCACCACGGGACTACAATGAGCAGTTCTTC.

The rearrangement joins TRBV30 to TRBJ1-2; 9 bases map to TRBD1. Trimming took 4 bases from V and 8 from J; bases not matched to a gene: 14. This CDR3 is 15 amino acids long. Germline assignment: CDR1 GTSNPN and CDR2 SVGIG (reference sequence). The CDR3 reads CAWTVQEGTGWGYTF. CDR3 coding DNA: TGTGCCTGGACCGTACAAGAGGGGACAGGGTGGGGCTACACCTTC.

Many counts were recorded for this clonotype. This rearrangement joins TRBV11-2 to TRBJ1-1; possible D gene TRBD1, 5 bases. V lost 0 bases, J lost 0 bases, and 8 bases lay in between. The V gene's germline CDR1 is SGHAT and CDR2 FQNNGV. The CDR3 runs to 15 residues. The CDR3, as DNA: TGTGCCAGCAGCTTAGAGGCAGGGTTGAACACTGAAGCTTTCTTT. Translated: CASSLEAGLNTEAFF.

By share, this clonotype ranks as medium-sized. The CDR3 nucleotides are TGCGCCAGCAGTGCCGGACTAGCGGGCGAGCAGTACTTC. Amino acid sequence: CASSAGLAGEQYF. The J gene is TRBJ2-7, the V gene TRBV10-2; 11 nucleotides agree with TRBD2. Germline CDR1 WSHSY, CDR2 SAAADI. This CDR3 has 13 amino acids. Trimming took 4 bases from V and 6 from J; bases not matched to a gene: 2.